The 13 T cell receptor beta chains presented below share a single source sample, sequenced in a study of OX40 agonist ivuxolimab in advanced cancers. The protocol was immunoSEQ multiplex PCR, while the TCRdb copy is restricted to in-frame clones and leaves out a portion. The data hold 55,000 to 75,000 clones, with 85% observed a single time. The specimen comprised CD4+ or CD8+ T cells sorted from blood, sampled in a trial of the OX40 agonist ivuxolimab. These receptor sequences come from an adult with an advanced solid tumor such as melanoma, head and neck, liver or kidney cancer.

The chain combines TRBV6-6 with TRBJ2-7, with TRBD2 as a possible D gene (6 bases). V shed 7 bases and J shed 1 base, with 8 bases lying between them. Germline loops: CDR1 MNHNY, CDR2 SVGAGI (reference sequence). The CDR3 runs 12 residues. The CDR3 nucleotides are TGTGCCAGCAACGGGGGTTCCTACGAGCAGTACGTC. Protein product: CASNGGSYEQYV.

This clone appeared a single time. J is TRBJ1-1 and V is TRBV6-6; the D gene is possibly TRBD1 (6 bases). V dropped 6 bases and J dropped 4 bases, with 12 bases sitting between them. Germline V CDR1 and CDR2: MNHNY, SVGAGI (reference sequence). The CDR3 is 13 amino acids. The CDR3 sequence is CASRGGASTEAFF. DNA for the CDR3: TGTGCCAGCAGGGGGGGCGCGAGCACTGAAGCTTTCTTT.

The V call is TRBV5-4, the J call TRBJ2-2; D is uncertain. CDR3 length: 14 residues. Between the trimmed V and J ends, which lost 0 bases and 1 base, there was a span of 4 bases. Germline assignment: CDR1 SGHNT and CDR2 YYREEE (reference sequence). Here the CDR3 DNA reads TGTGCCAGCAGCTTGGGACAGAACACCGGGGAGCTGTTTTTT. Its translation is CASSLGQNTGELFF.

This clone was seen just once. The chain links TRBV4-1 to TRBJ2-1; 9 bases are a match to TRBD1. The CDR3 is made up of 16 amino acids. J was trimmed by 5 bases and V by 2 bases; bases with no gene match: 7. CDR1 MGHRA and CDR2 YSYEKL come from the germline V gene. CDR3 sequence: CASSQITGTGNNEQFF. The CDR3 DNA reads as TGCGCCAGCAGCCAAATAACCGGGACAGGGAACAATGAGCAGTTCTTC.

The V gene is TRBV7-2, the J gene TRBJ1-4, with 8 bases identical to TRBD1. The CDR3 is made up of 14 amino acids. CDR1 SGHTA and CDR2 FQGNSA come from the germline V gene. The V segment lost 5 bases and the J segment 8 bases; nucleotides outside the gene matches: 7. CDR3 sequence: CASSRGQVFEKLFF. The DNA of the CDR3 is TGTGCCAGCAGCAGGGGACAGGTTTTCGAAAAACTGTTTTTT. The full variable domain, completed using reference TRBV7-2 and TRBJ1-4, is GAGVSQSPSNKVTEKGKDVELRCDPISGHTALYWYRQSLGQGLEFLIYFQGNSAPDKSGLPSDRFSAERTGGSVSTLTIQRTQQEDSAVYLCASSRGQVFEKLFFGSGTQLSVL.

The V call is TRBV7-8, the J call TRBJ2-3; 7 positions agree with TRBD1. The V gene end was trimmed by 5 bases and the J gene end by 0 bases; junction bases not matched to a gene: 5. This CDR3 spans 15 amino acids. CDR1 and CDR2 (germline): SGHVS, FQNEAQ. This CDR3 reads CASSPTDRSTDTQYF. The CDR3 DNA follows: TGTGCCAGCAGCCCGACGGACAGGAGCACAGATACGCAGTATTTT. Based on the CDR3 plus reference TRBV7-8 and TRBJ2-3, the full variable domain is GAGVSQSPRYKVAKRGQDVALRCDPISGHVSLFWYQQALGQGPEFLTYFQNEAQLDKSGLPSDRFFAERPEGSVSTLKIQRTQQEDSAVYLCASSPTDRSTDTQYFGPGTRLTVL.

CDR3 bases: TGTGCCAGCAGTTCATCCGGGACAGGGTACCAAGAGACCCAGTACTTC. It is translated as CASSSSGTGYQETQYF. J is TRBJ2-5 and V is TRBV6-5, with 9 bases lining up with TRBD1. V lost 4 bases to trimming and J lost 0 bases; unmatched junction nucleotides: 6. Germline V gene data show CDR1 as MNHEY and CDR2 as SVGAGI. The CDR3 totals 16 residues.

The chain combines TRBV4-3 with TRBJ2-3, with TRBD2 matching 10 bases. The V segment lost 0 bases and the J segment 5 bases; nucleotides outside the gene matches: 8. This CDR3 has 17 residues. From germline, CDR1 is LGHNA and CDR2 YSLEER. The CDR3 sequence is CASSQEPLAGSGDTQYF. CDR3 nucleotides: TGCGCCAGCAGCCAAGAACCACTAGCGGGATCTGGAGATACGCAGTATTTT.

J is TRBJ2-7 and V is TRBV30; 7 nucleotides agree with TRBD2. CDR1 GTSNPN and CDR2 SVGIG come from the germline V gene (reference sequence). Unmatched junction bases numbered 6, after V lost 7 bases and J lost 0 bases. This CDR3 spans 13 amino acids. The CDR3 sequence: CASGRDGSYEQYF. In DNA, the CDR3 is TGTGCCTCTGGGAGGGACGGCTCCTACGAGCAGTACTTC.

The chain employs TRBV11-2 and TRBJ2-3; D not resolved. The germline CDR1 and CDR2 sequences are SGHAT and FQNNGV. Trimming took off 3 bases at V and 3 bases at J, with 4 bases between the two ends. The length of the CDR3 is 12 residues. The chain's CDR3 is CASSFSTDTQYF. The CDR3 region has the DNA TGTGCCAGCAGCTTTAGTACAGATACGCAGTATTTT.

CDR3 loop: CASSFPGSGNTIYF. The CDR3 bases are TGTGCCAGCAGTTTTCCGGGGTCTGGAAACACCATATATTTT. This rearrangement joins TRBV28 to TRBJ1-3; D gene ambiguous. This CDR3 is built from 14 residues. Germline assignment: CDR1 MDHEN and CDR2 SYDVKM. Trimming cost V 3 bases and J 1 base, with 7 bases left between them. Supplemented by reference TRBV28 and TRBJ1-3, the full variable domain reads DVKVTQSSRYLVKRTGEKVFLECVQDMDHENMFWYRQDPGLGLRLIYFSYDVKMKEKGDIPEGYSVSREKKERFSLILESASTNQTSMYLCASSFPGSGNTIYFGEGSWLTVV.

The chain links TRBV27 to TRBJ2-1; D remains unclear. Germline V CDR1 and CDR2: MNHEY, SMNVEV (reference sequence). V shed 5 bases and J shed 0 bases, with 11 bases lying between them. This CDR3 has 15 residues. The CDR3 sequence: CASSPDQGSYNEQFF. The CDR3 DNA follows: TGTGCCAGCAGTCCTGACCAAGGCTCCTACAATGAGCAGTTCTTC.

CDR3 protein: CASSYSDGTSGTGQYF. The CDR3 DNA is TGTGCCAGCAGTTACTCAGACGGGACTAGCGGTACGGGGCAGTACTTC. J is TRBJ2-7 and V is TRBV6-5; TRBD2 matches 11 bases. The CDR3 spans 16 residues. The ends lost 0 bases at V and 9 bases at J; junction bases unmatched: 10. The germline V gene has CDR1 MNHEY and CDR2 SVGAGI.